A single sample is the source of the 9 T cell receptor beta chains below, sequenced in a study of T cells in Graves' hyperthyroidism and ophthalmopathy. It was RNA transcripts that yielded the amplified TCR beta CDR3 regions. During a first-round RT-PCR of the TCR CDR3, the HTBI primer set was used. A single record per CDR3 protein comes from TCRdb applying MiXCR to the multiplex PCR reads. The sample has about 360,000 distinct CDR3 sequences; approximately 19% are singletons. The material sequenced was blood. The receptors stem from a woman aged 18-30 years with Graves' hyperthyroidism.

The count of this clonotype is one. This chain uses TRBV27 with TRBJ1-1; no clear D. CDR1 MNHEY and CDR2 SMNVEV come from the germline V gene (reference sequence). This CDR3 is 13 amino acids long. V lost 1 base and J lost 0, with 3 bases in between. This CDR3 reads CASSLYVNTEAFF. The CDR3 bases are TGTGCCAGCAGTTTATACGTGAACACTGAAGCTTTCTTT.

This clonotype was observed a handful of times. CDR3 sequence (DNA): TGTGCCAGCAGCGTAGGGCCGGTTCCCGGGGAGCTGTTTTTT. It is translated as CASSVGPVPGELFF. The V call is TRBV9, the J call TRBJ2-2, with D hard to call. Trimming stripped 0 bases from V and 6 bases from J, with 9 bases between. The CDR3 has 14 residues. Germline V gene lookup returns CDR1 SGDLS and CDR2 YYNGEE.

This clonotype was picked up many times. CDR3 nucleotides: TGTGCCAGCAGTTTAGTTTTGACCCAACATCAGCCCCAGCATTTT. It is translated as CASSLVLTQHQPQHF. V and J are TRBV12-3 or TRBV12-4 and TRBJ1-5; D remains unclear. V was trimmed by 1 base and J by 5 bases, leaving 12 bases between them. The CDR3 covers 15 residues.

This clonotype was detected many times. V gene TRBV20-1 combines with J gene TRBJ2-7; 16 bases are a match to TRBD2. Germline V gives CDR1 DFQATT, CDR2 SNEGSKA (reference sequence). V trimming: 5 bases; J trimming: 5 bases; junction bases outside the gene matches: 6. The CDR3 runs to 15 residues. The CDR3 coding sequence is TGCAGTGCTCAGGGACTAGCGGGGGGGATCGACGAGCAGTACTTC. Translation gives CSAQGLAGGIDEQYF.

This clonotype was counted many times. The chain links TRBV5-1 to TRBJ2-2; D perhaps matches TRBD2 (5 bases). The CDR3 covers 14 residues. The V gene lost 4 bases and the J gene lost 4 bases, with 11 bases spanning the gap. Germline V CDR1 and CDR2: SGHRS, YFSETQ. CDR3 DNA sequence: TGCGCCAGCAGCCCGCGGGTCTCCACCGGGGAGCTGTTTTTT. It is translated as CASSPRVSTGELFF. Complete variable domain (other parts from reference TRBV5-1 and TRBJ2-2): KAGVTQTPRYLIKTRGQQVTLSCSPISGHRSVSWYQQTPGQGLQFLFEYFSETQRNKGNFPGRFSGRQFSNSRSEMNVSTLELGDSALYLCASSPRVSTGELFFGEGSRLTVL.

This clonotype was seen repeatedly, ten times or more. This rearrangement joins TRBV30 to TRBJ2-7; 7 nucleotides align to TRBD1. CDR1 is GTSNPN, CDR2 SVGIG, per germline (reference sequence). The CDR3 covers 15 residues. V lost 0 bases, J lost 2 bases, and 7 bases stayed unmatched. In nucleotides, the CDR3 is TGTGCCTGGAGTGTAGGGGGCAGGGATGCCTACGAGCAGTACTTC. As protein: CAWSVGGRDAYEQYF.

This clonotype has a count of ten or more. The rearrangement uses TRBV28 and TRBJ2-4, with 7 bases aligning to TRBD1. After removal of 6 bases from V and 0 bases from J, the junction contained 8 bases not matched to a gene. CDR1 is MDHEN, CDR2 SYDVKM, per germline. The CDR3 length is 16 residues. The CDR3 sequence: CASSSQGELAKNIQYF. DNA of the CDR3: TGTGCCAGCAGCTCCCAGGGGGAGCTAGCCAAAAACATTCAGTACTTC.

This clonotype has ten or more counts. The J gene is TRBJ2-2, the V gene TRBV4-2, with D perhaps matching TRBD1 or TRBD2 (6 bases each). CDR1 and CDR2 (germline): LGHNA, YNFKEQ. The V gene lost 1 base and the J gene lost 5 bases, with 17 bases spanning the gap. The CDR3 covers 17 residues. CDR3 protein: CASSQGGTPIDTGELFF. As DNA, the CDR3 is TGTGCCAGCAGCCAAGGCGGGACACCTATTGATACCGGGGAGCTGTTTTTT.

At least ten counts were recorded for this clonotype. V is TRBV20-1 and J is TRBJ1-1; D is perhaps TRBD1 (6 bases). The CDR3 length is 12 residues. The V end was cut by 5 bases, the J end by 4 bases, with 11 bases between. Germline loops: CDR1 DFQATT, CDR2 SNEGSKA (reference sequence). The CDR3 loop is CSARRGTTEAFF. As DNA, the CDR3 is TGCAGTGCTCGGAGGGGGACCACTGAAGCTTTCTTT.